This entry concerns a single T cell receptor (beta chain). The data belong to a study of blood T cell repertoires in COVID-19. Study summary: COVID-19 samples from acute and convalescent phases originated in the United States, Italy and Spain.

The data were produced by immunoSEQ multiplex PCR, yet TCRdb's version contains in-frame clones alone and is incomplete. The repertoire holds hundreds of thousands of clones, with more than 75% as singletons. It was during active infection that Seattle patients were enrolled and then longitudinally followed. This TCR derives from a woman aged 45 to 65 with COVID-19, enrolled during active disease. The sample was peripheral blood.

The CDR3 DNA reads TGTGCCAGCAAAACAGGGACAAGAGAAAAACTGTTTTTT. Residues: CASKTGTREKLFF. The chain links TRBV2 to TRBJ1-4; weak D call: TRBD1 (6 bases). The germline V gene encodes CDR1 SNHLY and CDR2 FYNNEI. The CDR3 sequence is 13 residues long. Trimming left V 7 bases short and J 8 bases short, with 14 bases between.